This entry concerns a single T cell receptor beta chain. What it binds is not known. CD4+ cell separation produced CD45RA+ naive and CD45RA-negative memory subsets. The data belong to a study of shared clonotypes between healthy human individuals. Study results and limitations: Among donors, the sharing of clonotypes was expected to be influenced by sequencing depth. Rarefaction revealed incomplete sorted-subset sequencing despite large depth.

The repertoire was sequenced with immunoSEQ multiplex PCR; TCRdb's copy has only in-frame clones and lacks some. The sample carries 2 million to 2.5 million clones, nearly 97% recorded once. V lost 1 base and J 4 bases, leaving 8 bases between the germline ends. The CDR3 contains 12 residues. Germline V lookup: CDR1 GTSNPN, CDR2 SVGIG (reference sequence). This receptor was taken from a man aged 18 to 35 in good health. Sequenced: naive CD4+ T cells sorted from blood. The subset denotes: CD45RA+ positively selected. The rearrangement links TRBV30 to TRBJ2-7; D remains unclear. The DNA for the CDR3 is TGTGCCTGGAGTGAATCGGTGTACGAGCAGTACTTC. It yields the protein CAWSESVYEQYF.